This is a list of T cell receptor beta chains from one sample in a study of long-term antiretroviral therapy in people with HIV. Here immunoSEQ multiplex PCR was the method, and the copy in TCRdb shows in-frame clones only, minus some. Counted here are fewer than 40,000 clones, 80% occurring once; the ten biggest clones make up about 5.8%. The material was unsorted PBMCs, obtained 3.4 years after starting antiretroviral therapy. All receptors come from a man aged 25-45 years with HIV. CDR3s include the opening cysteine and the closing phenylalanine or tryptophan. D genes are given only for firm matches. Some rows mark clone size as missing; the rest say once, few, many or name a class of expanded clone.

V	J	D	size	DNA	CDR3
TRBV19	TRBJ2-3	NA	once	TGTGCCAGTAGTATAGTCGAGGGGATGACTAGAGGTACGCAGTATTTT	CASSIVEGMTRGTQYF
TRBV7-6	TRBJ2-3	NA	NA	TGTGCCAGCAGCTTAAGCGGCCCTAGCACAGATACGCAGTATTTT	CASSLSGPSTDTQYF
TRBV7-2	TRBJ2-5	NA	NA	TGTGCCAGCAGTTCGTTCACAGGGCGTACGGAGACCCAGTACTTC	CASSSFTGRTETQYF
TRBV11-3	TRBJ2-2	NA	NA	TGTGCCAGCAGCTTGACCGGGACAACCGGGGAGCTGTTTTTT	CASSLTGTTGELFF
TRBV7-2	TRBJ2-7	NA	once	TGTGCCAGCAGCTTGGCCCTGCGGGAGCAGTACTTC	CASSLALREQYF
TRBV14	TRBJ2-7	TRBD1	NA	TGTGCCAGCAGCCAGAAGGAAACACCGACAGGGGGCGAGCAGTACTTC	CASSQKETPTGGEQYF
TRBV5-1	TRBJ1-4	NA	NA	TGCGCCAGCAGCTTAGACGGTGGGCAATTGGGACTGTTTTTT	CASSLDGGQLGLFF
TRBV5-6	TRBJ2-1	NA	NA	TGTGCCAGCAGCCCATGGGGGCTGGGTAATGAGCAGTTCTTC	CASSPWGLGNEQFF
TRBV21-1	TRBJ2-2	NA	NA	TGTGCCAGCAGCCCAAGACAGGGGGCGATCACCGGGGAGCTGTTTTTT	CASSPRQGAITGELFF
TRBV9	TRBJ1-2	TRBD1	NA	TGTGCCAGCAGCGTAGTCCCGGACAGGGTGAACTATGGCTACACCTTC	CASSVVPDRVNYGYTF
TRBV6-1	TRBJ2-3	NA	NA	TGTGCCAGCCGGGGGTTTAAAGATACGCAGTATTTT	CASRGFKDTQYF
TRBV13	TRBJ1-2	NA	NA	TGTGCCAGCAGCTTAGGAGTATTAGGGGGGAAATATGGCTACACCTTC	CASSLGVLGGKYGYTF
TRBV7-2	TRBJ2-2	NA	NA	TGTGCCAGCAGCTTGTGGGACACCGGGGAGCTGTTTTTT	CASSLWDTGELFF
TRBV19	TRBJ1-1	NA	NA	TGTGCCAGTAGTCCCAATGGGGCGGAAGCTTTCTTT	CASSPNGAEAFF
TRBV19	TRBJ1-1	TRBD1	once	TGTGCCAGTAGCTCTGACAGGGCCACTGAAGCTTTCTTT	CASSSDRATEAFF
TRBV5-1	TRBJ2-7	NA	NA	TGCGCCAGCAGCCCAGGGTACGAGCAGTACTTC	CASSPGYEQYF
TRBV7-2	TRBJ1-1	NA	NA	TGTGCCAGCAGCTTATATGGGGTTGAAGCTTTCTTT	CASSLYGVEAFF
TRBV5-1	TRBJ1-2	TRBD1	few	TGCGCCAGCAGCTTGCTCAGGGGGCGCGTTGAGGACTATGGCTACACCTTC	CASSLLRGRVEDYGYTF
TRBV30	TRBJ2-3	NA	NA	TGTGCCTGGAGTGATAAGAGCTCTGATACGCAGTATTTT	CAWSDKSSDTQYF
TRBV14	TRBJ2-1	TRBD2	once	TGTGCCAGCAGATCCGGGACTAGTCCCTACAATGAGCAGTTCTTC	CASRSGTSPYNEQFF
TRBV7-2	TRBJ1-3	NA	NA	TGTGCCAGCAGCCCCGTCAGCTCTGGAAACACCATATATTTT	CASSPVSSGNTIYF
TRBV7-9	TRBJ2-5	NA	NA	TGTGCCAGCAGCTTACGGCGGGGAGAAGAGACCCAGTACTTC	CASSLRRGEETQYF
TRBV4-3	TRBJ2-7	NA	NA	TGCGCCAGCAGCCAAGACATTTTGACGGGATTCTCCTACGAGCAGTACTTC	CASSQDILTGFSYEQYF
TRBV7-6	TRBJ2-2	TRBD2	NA	TGTGCCAGCAGCCGAACAGGACTAGCGGACACCGGGGAGCTGTTTTTT	CASSRTGLADTGELFF
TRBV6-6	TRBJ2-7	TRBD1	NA	TGTGCCAGCACCGTGGACAGGGTGGTTGAGCAGTACTTC	CASTVDRVVEQYF
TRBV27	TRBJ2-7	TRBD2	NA	TGTGCCAGCAGGCCGAGCGGGGGTCCCTACGAGCAGTACTTC	CASRPSGGPYEQYF
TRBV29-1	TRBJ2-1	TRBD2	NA	TGCAGCCTTAAGCCAGCGGGAGGGCCTGGTGAGCAGTTCTTC	CSLKPAGGPGEQFF
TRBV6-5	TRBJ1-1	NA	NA	TGTGCCAGCAGTTACAGGGGACTCACTGAAGCTTTCTTT	CASSYRGLTEAFF
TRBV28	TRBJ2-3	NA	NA	TGTGCCAGCAGTTCCCGGTCAGATACGCAGTATTTT	CASSSRSDTQYF
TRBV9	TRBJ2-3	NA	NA	TGTGCCAGCAGCGCACAGACTTACTTGGGAGATACGCAGTATTTT	CASSAQTYLGDTQYF
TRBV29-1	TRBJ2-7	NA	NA	TGCAGCGTAATGACGTCCGGGAGAAACTACGAGCAGTACTTC	CSVMTSGRNYEQYF
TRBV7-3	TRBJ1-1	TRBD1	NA	TGTGCCAGCAGCTTAACGACAGGGGCGAACACTGAAGCTTTCTTT	CASSLTTGANTEAFF
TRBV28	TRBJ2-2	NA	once	TGTGCCAGCAGTTTATGGGGGGAAGTCGGGGAGCTGTTTTTT	CASSLWGEVGELFF
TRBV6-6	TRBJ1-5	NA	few	TGTGCCAGCAGCAACGGGCAAAGCAATCAGCCCCAGCATTTT	CASSNGQSNQPQHF
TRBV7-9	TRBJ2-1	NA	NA	TGTGCCAGCAGCTTATTCCTTAGCCAAGGCTCCTACAATGAGCAGTTCTTC	CASSLFLSQGSYNEQFF
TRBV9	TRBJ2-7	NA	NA	TGTGCCAGCAGCGTAGGGCCCACCTACGGGTTGGGTAACGAGCAGTACTTC	CASSVGPTYGLGNEQYF
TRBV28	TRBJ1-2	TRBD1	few	TGTGCCAGCAGTCCAGGACCGTCGGAACAGGGGTATGGCTACACCTTC	CASSPGPSEQGYGYTF
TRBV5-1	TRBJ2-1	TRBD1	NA	TGCGCCAGCAGCTTGGGATCCGGGACAGGGGGTATCTTC	CASSLGSGTGGIF
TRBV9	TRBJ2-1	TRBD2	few	TGTGCCAGCAGCGTAGGTGTTAGCGGGAGTGACAATGAGCAGTTCTTC	CASSVGVSGSDNEQFF
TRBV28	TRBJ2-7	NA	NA	TGTGCCAGCAGGATCGGGACTTTTACATCCTCCTACGAGCAGTACTTC	CASRIGTFTSSYEQYF
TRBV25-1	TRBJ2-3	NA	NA	TGTGCCAGCAGTGAAGGCGTAGCACGGGATACGCAGTATTTT	CASSEGVARDTQYF
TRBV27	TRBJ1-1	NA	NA	TGTGCCCCCACGAGCGGCACTGAAGCTTTCTTT	CAPTSGTEAFF
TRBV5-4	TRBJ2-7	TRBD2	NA	TGTGCCAGCAGCTTGTTGGCACTAGCGGGAGCTGGGCTCGAGCAGTACTTC	CASSLLALAGAGLEQYF
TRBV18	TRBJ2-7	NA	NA	TGTGCCAGCTCACCGGCAAGAAAGGGAGGGGGCTCCTACGAGCAGTACTTC	CASSPARKGGGSYEQYF
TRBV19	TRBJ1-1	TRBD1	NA	TGTGCCAGTAACCAAAACAGACAGGGGGAAGCTTTCTTT	CASNQNRQGEAFF
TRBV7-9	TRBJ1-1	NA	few	TGTGCCAGCCCTACGGAAGCTTTCTTT	CASPTEAFF
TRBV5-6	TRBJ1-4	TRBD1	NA	TGTGCCAGCAACAGACAGGGGAATGAAAAACTGTTTTTT	CASNRQGNEKLFF
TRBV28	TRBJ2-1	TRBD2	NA	TGTGCCAGCAGTCAGGGACTAGCCCTGCTCTCCTACAATGAGCAGTTCTTC	CASSQGLALLSYNEQFF
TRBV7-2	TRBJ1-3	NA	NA	TGTGCCAGCAGCCCCGGGACCATGTCTGGAAACACCATATATTTT	CASSPGTMSGNTIYF
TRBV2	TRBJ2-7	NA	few	TGTGCCAGCAGTTTGACAGCATACTACGAGCAGTACTTC	CASSLTAYYEQYF
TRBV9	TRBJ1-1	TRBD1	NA	TGTGCCAGCAGCGACGGGACAGGGGGCGCCGGGACTGAAGCTTTCTTT	CASSDGTGGAGTEAFF
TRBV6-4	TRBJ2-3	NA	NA	TGTGCCAGCAGCCGGGACGGAAGCACAGATACGCAGTATTTT	CASSRDGSTDTQYF
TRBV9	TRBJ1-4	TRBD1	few	TGTGCCAGCTCCGGGACAGGGGACGAAAAACTGTTTTTT	CASSGTGDEKLFF
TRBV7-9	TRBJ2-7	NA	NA	TGTGCAGAAGAAGGGGGGACTGGGCATCGGGAGCAGTACTTC	CAEEGGTGHREQYF
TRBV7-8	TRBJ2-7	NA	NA	TGTGCCAGCAGCTTATTGCGCCCAGGGATGGGCTACGAGCAGTACTTC	CASSLLRPGMGYEQYF